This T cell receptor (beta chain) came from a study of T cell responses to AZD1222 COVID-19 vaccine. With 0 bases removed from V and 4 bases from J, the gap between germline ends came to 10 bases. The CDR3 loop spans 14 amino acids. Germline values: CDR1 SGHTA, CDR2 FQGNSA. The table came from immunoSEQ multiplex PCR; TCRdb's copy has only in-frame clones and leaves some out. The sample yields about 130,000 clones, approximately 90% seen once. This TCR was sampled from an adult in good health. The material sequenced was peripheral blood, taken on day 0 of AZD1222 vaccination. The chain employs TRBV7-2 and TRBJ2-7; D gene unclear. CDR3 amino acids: CASSLAVAVYEQYF. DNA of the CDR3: TGTGCCAGCAGCTTAGCGGTTGCGGTTTACGAGCAGTACTTC.